Following are 26 T cell receptor beta chains from one sample sequenced in a study of blood T cell repertoires in COVID-19. TCRdb's copy holds only in-frame clones and misses some; the assay was immunoSEQ multiplex PCR. The repertoire includes 120,000 to 150,000 clones, 85% to 90% of them detected once, and about two fifths sits in the top ten. The sequencing sample was made of peripheral blood. These receptors all come from a man in his fifties who had recovered from COVID-19.

The V call is TRBV6-1, the J call TRBJ1-5; a possible D gene is TRBD1 (6 bases). Deletions cut 3 bases from V and 13 bases from J, with 13 bases between. Germline loops: CDR1 MNHNS, CDR2 SASEGT. This CDR3 is built from 12 residues. This CDR3 is CASSEEDSTQHF. CDR3 DNA sequence: TGTGCCAGCAGTGAGGAGGACAGTACTCAGCATTTT.

The chain couples TRBV5-4 to TRBJ2-3, with TRBD1 matching over 10 bases. Losses at the gene ends were 5 bases for V and 9 bases for J; bases not matched to a gene: 9. The CDR3 is made up of 14 amino acids. Germline CDR1 SGHNT, CDR2 YYREEE (reference sequence). CDR3 protein: CASSTSGTGDTQYF. The CDR3 DNA is TGTGCCAGCAGTACGTCCGGGACAGGGGACACGCAGTATTTT.

This rearrangement joins TRBV3-1 (or the pseudogene TRBV3-2) to TRBJ1-1; D is unresolved. Per the germline V gene, CDR1 is LGHDT and CDR2 is YNNKEL (reference sequence). Trimming stripped 4 bases from V and 6 bases from J, with 12 bases between. CDR3 size: 13 residues. CDR3 region: CASSLLTSSEAFF. The DNA for the CDR3 is TGTGCCAGCAGCCTCTTGACAAGCTCTGAAGCTTTCTTT.

The rearrangement links TRBV12-5 to TRBJ2-2; D is undetermined. The CDR3 consists of 15 residues. V was shortened by 6 bases and J by 2 bases, with 13 bases between the two germline ends. The germline gives CDR1 LGHNT, CDR2 FRNRAP. The CDR3, as DNA: TGTGCTAGTGGGTCCCACATTTTTAACACCGGGGAGCTGTTTTTT. This sequence encodes CASGSHIFNTGELFF.

The rearrangement joins TRBV19 to TRBJ1-5; 7 nucleotides agree with TRBD1. The germline V gene has CDR1 LNHDA and CDR2 SQIVND (reference sequence). V shed 3 bases and J 3 bases; nucleotides not matched to a gene: 8. The CDR3 sequence is 16 residues long. DNA of the CDR3: TGTGCCAGTAGTATTACAGGGGCAGTGGTCAATCAGCCCCAGCATTTT. It codes for CASSITGAVVNQPQHF.

This chain links TRBV7-2 with TRBJ2-1, with D possibly TRBD2 on 6 matching bases. V gave up 1 base and J gave up 9 bases, with 13 bases separating them. CDR3 size: 14 residues. Germline CDR1 reads SGHTA; CDR2 reads FQGNSA. CDR3: CASSLGGGLGEQFF. The CDR3 coding sequence is TGTGCCAGCAGCTTAGGAGGAGGGTTGGGTGAGCAGTTCTTC.

The chain carries TRBV19 and TRBJ2-5; 9 bases are shared with TRBD2. The CDR3 is made up of 16 amino acids. Germline CDR1 and CDR2: LNHDA and SQIVND (reference sequence). After removal of 4 bases from V and 4 bases from J, the junction contained 10 bases not matched to a gene. CDR3 coding DNA: TGTGCCAGTAGTAGCCGCGGGGGGGCCTGGGGAGAGACCCAGTACTTC. Translating it yields CASSSRGGAWGETQYF. The full variable domain, completed using reference TRBV19 and TRBJ2-5, is DGGITQSPKYLFRKEGQNVTLSCEQNLNHDAMYWYRQDPGQGLRLIYYSQIVNDFQKGDIAEGYSVSREKKESFPLTVTSAQKNPTAFYLCASSSRGGAWGETQYFGPGTRLLVL.

The chain uses TRBV27 and TRBJ1-6; no clear D gene. Trimming stripped 5 bases from V and 0 bases from J, with 14 bases between. The V gene's germline CDR1 is MNHEY and CDR2 SMNVEV (reference sequence). CDR3 size: 17 residues. The CDR3 spells CASSKLMGSSYNSPLHF. In DNA, the CDR3 is TGTGCCAGCAGTAAGCTCATGGGGAGCTCCTATAATTCACCCCTCCACTTT.

The V gene is TRBV12-3 or TRBV12-4, the J gene TRBJ1-1; D remains unclear. The CDR3 has 13 residues. The ends were cut back, 5 bases at V and 0 bases at J, with 7 bases in the middle. CDR3 residues: CASSAGLNTEAFF. The CDR3 region has the DNA TGTGCCAGCAGTGCGGGCCTGAACACTGAAGCTTTCTTT.

A note on this clone: Other DNA sequences of this sample code for an identical CDR3. The rearrangement uses TRBV19 and TRBJ2-3; the match to TRBD2 covers 7 bases. The CDR3 spans 16 residues. The ends lost 1 base at V and 1 base at J; junction bases unmatched: 5. Germline V gene lookup returns CDR1 LNHDA and CDR2 SQIVND (reference sequence). This CDR3 is CASSIGLAGGTDTQYF. Here the CDR3 DNA reads TGTGCCAGTAGTATAGGACTAGCCGGCGGCACAGATACGCAGTATTTT.

The J gene is TRBJ2-3, the V gene TRBV9; D unresolved. With 4 bases removed from V and 9 bases from J, the gap between germline ends came to 18 bases. The CDR3 sequence is 14 residues long. Germline V gives CDR1 SGDLS, CDR2 YYNGEE. The CDR3 nucleotides read TGTGCCAGCAGCCCCCGACTCGGAGCAACAACGCAGTATTTT. Protein sequence: CASSPRLGATTQYF.

The chain uses TRBV11-2 and TRBJ2-2; D perhaps matches TRBD2 (6 bases). CDR1 and CDR2 from the germline V gene are SGHAT and FQNNGV. V lost 3 bases to trimming and J lost 0 bases, with 8 bases between them. This CDR3 contains 15 residues. This CDR3 is CASSFAGSNTGELFF. The CDR3 region has the DNA TGTGCCAGCAGCTTCGCGGGGTCGAACACCGGGGAGCTGTTTTTT.

In this sample, this clone turned up a few times. The gene calls are TRBV5-4 and TRBJ2-7; 8 nucleotides agree with TRBD2. Germline loops: CDR1 SGHNT, CDR2 YYREEE (reference sequence). The CDR3 is 16 amino acids. V trimming: 9 bases; J trimming: 4 bases; junction bases outside the gene matches: 18. The CDR3 region has the DNA TGTGCCACCCGGGGGGGGATCGATCACGCTAAGTACGAGCAGTACTTC. It is translated as CATRGGIDHAKYEQYF.

CDR3 in amino acids: CASSTTGGNQPQHF. CDR3 nucleotides: TGTGCCAGCAGTACCACAGGGGGCAATCAGCCCCAGCATTTT. The chain combines TRBV27 with TRBJ1-5, with 7 bases fitting TRBD1. Germline V gene data show CDR1 as MNHEY and CDR2 as SMNVEV (reference sequence). V trimming: 5 bases; J trimming: 2 bases; junction bases outside the gene matches: 3. CDR3 length: 14 amino acids.

The chain has TRBV4-1 and TRBJ2-7, with 10 positions matching TRBD2. Germline V CDR1 and CDR2: MGHRA, YSYEKL. After removal of 0 bases from V and 2 bases from J, the junction contained 4 bases not matched to a gene. The CDR3 length is 16 residues. CDR3 bases: TGCGCCAGCAGCCAAGATGTAACTAGCGGGGCCTACGAGCAGTACTTC. Its translation: CASSQDVTSGAYEQYF.

This rearrangement joins TRBV7-8 to TRBJ2-5; 11 bases agree with TRBD2. Germline V gene sequence: CDR1 SGHVS, CDR2 FQNEAQ. This CDR3 is 16 amino acids long. V lost 3 bases and J lost 4; bases outside the gene matches: 7. CDR3 sequence reads: CASSFLTSGVIETQYF. In nucleotides, the CDR3 is TGTGCCAGCAGCTTTCTGACTAGCGGGGTGATAGAGACCCAGTACTTC.

The genes are TRBV6-2 or TRBV6-3 and TRBJ2-7; 8 bases fit TRBD1. V shed 5 bases, J shed 0 bases, and the junction held 9 bases outside the gene matches. Per germline, CDR1 MNHEY and CDR2 SVGEGT. This CDR3 has 16 amino acids. CDR3 loop: CASSQTRDRSSYEQYF. The CDR3 coding sequence is TGTGCCAGCAGTCAAACCCGGGACAGGAGCTCCTACGAGCAGTACTTC.

J is TRBJ2-1 and V is TRBV2, with a possible D match to TRBD1 (7 bases). V was clipped by 4 bases and J by 5 bases, with 18 bases between them. The CDR3 length is 16 residues. Germline CDR1 is SNHLY and CDR2 is FYNNEI. The chain's CDR3 is CASSGGVQGFHNEQFF. Written as DNA, the CDR3 is TGTGCCAGCAGTGGGGGGGTACAGGGGTTCCACAATGAGCAGTTCTTC.

The gene calls are TRBV19 and TRBJ1-1; possibly TRBD1 for D (6 bases). CDR3 size: 15 residues. V shed 6 bases and J shed 1 base, with 15 bases lying between them. CDR1 and CDR2 (germline): LNHDA, SQIVND (reference sequence). The CDR3 DNA sequence: TGTGCCAGTAGCATGCCAGGGGCGAAGAACACTGAAGCTTTCTTT. Protein product: CASSMPGAKNTEAFF.

The chain uses TRBV5-1 and TRBJ1-4; perhaps TRBD1 as D (6 bases). Germline V lookup: CDR1 SGHRS, CDR2 YFSETQ. The CDR3 contains 15 residues. V was pared by 2 bases and J by 0 bases, with 8 bases between. DNA of the CDR3: TGCGCCAGCAGCTTACAGGGAGCAACTAATGAAAAACTGTTTTTT. It codes for CASSLQGATNEKLFF.

This rearrangement joins TRBV7-2 to TRBJ2-5, with 7 nucleotides matching TRBD2. Germline CDR1 SGHTA, CDR2 FQGNSA. The CDR3 covers 16 residues. V shed 1 base and J 2 bases; nucleotides not matched to a gene: 7. The CDR3 nucleotides are TGTGCCAGCAGCTTAGTGGGAGGGTGGGGGCAAGAGACCCAGTACTTC. It encodes CASSLVGGWGQETQYF.

The chain is built from TRBV6-1 and TRBJ2-4; TRBD1 matches 9 bases. V trimming: 3 bases; J trimming: 13 bases; junction bases outside the gene matches: 10. This CDR3 region has 14 residues. From germline, CDR1 is MNHNS and CDR2 SASEGT. This CDR3 is CASSEGGQGSVQYF. The CDR3 DNA reads as TGTGCCAGCAGTGAGGGGGGACAGGGATCCGTCCAGTACTTC.

A few counts support this clone. V usage is TRBV6-5 and J usage is TRBJ1-5; 10 bases are a match to TRBD1. The trim removed 6 bases at V and 6 bases at J, leaving 8 bases unmatched. Germline V lookup: CDR1 MNHEY, CDR2 SVGAGI. The CDR3 has 15 residues. For the CDR3, the DNA is TGTGCCAGCAGATCCGGGACAGGGGCTCGTCAGCCCCAGCATTTT. Its translation is CASRSGTGARQPQHF.

This chain connects TRBV21-1 to TRBJ2-3; the table's D gene call, TRBD1, was not cross checked with the DNA. TRBV21-1 is given as a pseudogene. The CDR3 contains 15 residues. In nucleotides, the CDR3 is TGTGCCAGCAGCGGACGACAGGGCGACACAGATACGCAGTATTTT. Encoded protein: CASSGRQGDTDTQYF.

This clone was seen a single time. The genes are TRBV4-2 and TRBJ1-1; 8 positions match TRBD1. The CDR3 is 14 amino acids. Trimming took 0 bases from V and 7 from J; bases not matched to a gene: 4. The germline V gene has CDR1 LGHNA and CDR2 YNFKEQ. This CDR3 is CASSQEGQAVEAFF. The CDR3 DNA follows: TGTGCCAGCAGCCAAGAGGGACAGGCCGTTGAAGCTTTCTTT.

This chain links TRBV5-4 with TRBJ2-1; the D is unclear. The V gene's germline CDR1 is SGHNT and CDR2 YYREEE (reference sequence). The CDR3 contains 15 residues. V was clipped by 0 bases and J by 0 bases, with 7 bases between them. CDR3 DNA: TGTGCCAGCAGCTTGGCATTCAGCTCCTACAATGAGCAGTTCTTC. It translates to CASSLAFSSYNEQFF.